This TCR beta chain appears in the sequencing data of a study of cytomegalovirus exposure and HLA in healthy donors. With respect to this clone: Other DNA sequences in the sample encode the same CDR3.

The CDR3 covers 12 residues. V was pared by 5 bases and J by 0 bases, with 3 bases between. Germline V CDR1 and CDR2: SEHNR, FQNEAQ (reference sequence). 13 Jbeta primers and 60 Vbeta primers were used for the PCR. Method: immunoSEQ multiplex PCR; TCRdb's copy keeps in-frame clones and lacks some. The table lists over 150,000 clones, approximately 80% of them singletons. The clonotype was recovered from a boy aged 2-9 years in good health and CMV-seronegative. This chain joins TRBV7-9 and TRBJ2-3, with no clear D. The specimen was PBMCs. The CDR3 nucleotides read TGTGCCAGCAGCCCTAGCACAGATACGCAGTATTTT. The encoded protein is CASSPSTDTQYF.